What follows describes a single T cell receptor (beta chain). A second PCR of about 7 to 11 cycles used a sample-barcoded 5' primer and a J-beta primer mix. TCRdb analysed the 5' RACE reads with MiXCR anew, one entry per CDR3 protein. The table includes fewer than 600,000 distinct CDR3 sequences, about 28% detected once. These data are taken from a study of blood T cells in healthy people across ages. Germline V gives CDR1 SGDLS, CDR2 YYNGEE. V was pared by 3 bases and J by 0 bases, with 8 bases of the junction left unmatched. There are 18 residues in the CDR3. Another study also made use of these data, one on T cells of mothers and their children. That work states: Persistent microchimeric T cell clones were sought, and none were detected.

The source of this sequence is a boy aged 2 to 9 in good health. The chain combines TRBV9 with TRBJ2-4; 11 positions match TRBD2. Sequencing input: blood. The CDR3 protein is CASSGTGTSGLAKNIQYF. For the CDR3, the DNA is TGTGCCAGCAGCGGCACCGGGACTAGCGGCCTAGCCAAAAACATTCAGTACTTC.